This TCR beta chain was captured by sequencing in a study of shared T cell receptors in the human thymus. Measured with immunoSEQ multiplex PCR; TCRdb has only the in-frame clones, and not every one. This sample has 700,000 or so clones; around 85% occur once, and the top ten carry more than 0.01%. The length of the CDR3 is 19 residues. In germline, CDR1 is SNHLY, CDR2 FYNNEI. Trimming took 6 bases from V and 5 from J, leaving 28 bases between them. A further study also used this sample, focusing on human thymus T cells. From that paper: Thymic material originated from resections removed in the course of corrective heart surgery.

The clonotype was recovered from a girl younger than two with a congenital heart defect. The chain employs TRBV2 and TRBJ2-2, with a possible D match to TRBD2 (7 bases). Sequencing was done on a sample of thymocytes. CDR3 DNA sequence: TGTGCCAGCAGGGGTTCAGGGGTGGCCAACGGGGGGAGGACCGGGGAGCTGTTTTTT. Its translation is CASRGSGVANGGRTGELFF.